The rows below give T cell receptor beta chains drawn from one sample of a study of OX40 agonist ivuxolimab in advanced cancers. Assay: immunoSEQ multiplex PCR; the TCRdb copy retains only in-frame clones and omits some. This sample has roughly 75,000 clones, with 93% found just once. Sequenced here: CD4+ or CD8+ T cells sorted from blood, sampled in a trial of the OX40 agonist ivuxolimab. The receptors here all came from an adult with an advanced solid tumor such as melanoma, head and neck, liver or kidney cancer. Both conserved end residues are part of each CDR3.

j_call cdr3_length v_call cdr3_aa
TRBJ2-7 14 TRBV9 CASSPGGGPHEQYF
TRBJ2-1 15 TRBV4-1 CASSQEGARLNEQFF
TRBJ2-1 17 TRBV4-3 CASSVQPRGAADNEQFF
TRBJ1-1 16 TRBV30 CAWSVSDRVMNTEAFF
TRBJ1-1 12 TRBV4-1 CASSQGQREAFF
TRBJ1-6 16 TRBV6-5 CASSYSSASNNSPLHF
TRBJ2-7 11 TRBV30 CAWSISNEQYF
TRBJ1-2 13 TRBV9 CASSVEAAYGYTF
TRBJ2-7 13 TRBV10-3 CAISDGTAYEQYF
TRBJ1-3 14 TRBV6-5 CASRGGSAGNTIYF
TRBJ2-7 16 TRBV11-3 CASSLDRCTSGYEQYF
TRBJ1-1 13 TRBV2 CASVGRGDTEAFF
TRBJ1-2 15 TRBV4-3 CASSQPGQKNYGYTF
TRBJ2-2 16 TRBV5-6 CASSYRTGANTGELFF
TRBJ1-2 12 TRBV5-8 CASSLRTYGYTF
TRBJ1-5 12 TRBV19 CASRNRGQPQHF
TRBJ2-1 14 TRBV5-4 CASSLARGVDEQFF
TRBJ1-2 14 TRBV10-3 CAIRPGTGSYGYTF
TRBJ2-3 13 TRBV7-2 CANEGESTDTQYF
TRBJ2-1 11 TRBV5-5 CASSFREPQFF
TRBJ2-1 14 TRBV2 CASSGDGNYNEQFF
TRBJ2-1 12 TRBV29-1 CSVGGGNNEQFF
TRBJ2-5 13 TRBV5-5 CASSFYSQETQYF
TRBJ2-7 13 TRBV11-2 CASSFTDSYEQYF
TRBJ2-3 15 TRBV29-1 CSVEGGVVSLDTQYF
TRBJ2-1 15 TRBV5-1 CASSLSGGAVSEQFF
TRBJ2-1 14 TRBV29-1 CSSFRGRATDEQFF
TRBJ2-1 12 TRBV27 CASSLKGSEQFF
TRBJ2-7 15 TRBV19 CASSPGTGERYEQYF
TRBJ2-7 14 TRBV11-2 CASSPDRGSYEQYF
TRBJ1-2 13 TRBV30 CAWTLGGADGYTF
TRBJ1-2 13 TRBV19 CASSIDSVYGYTF
TRBJ2-4 12 TRBV9 CASSPLARGTYF
TRBJ1-2 14 TRBV14 CASSPQGTNYGYTF
TRBJ1-6 15 TRBV5-4 CASSLGQGRGSPLHF
TRBJ1-2 14 TRBV4-3 CASSPGHTDYGYTF
TRBJ2-5 11 TRBV13 CASSPGGDQYF
TRBJ1-4 13 TRBV11-3 CASKRSPNEKLFF
TRBJ2-5 13 TRBV5-1 CASSLLDEETQYF
TRBJ1-3 15 TRBV9 CASSVWGAAGNTIYF
TRBJ2-3 13 TRBV7-3 CASSFGGTDTQYF
TRBJ2-2 13 TRBV2 CASSEFNTGELFF
TRBJ2-1 16 TRBV12-2 CASPLRRGRCRNEQFF
TRBJ1-2 17 TRBV15 CATSRDRGRARGYGYTF
TRBJ2-7 11 TRBV5-6 CASSSTGEQYF
TRBJ2-7 13 TRBV21-1 CASNLRAYYEQYF
TRBJ1-2 14 TRBV10-2 CASRAGGGPDGYTF
TRBJ2-7 14 TRBV9 CASSVAGESYEQYF
TRBJ2-5 16 TRBV15 CATSIGIAGPQETQYF
TRBJ2-7 15 TRBV5-1 CASSQPDRGTYEQYF
TRBJ2-7 15 TRBV27 CASSPRTGGSYEQYF
TRBJ2-5 15 TRBV19 CASSISGRDQETQYF
TRBJ2-7 14 TRBV9 CASSVGVSSYEQYF
TRBJ2-7 14 TRBV27 CASKPGHGAYEQYF
TRBJ2-1 16 TRBV5-6 CASRKNAVSSYNEQFF
TRBJ2-7 11 TRBV11-2 CASSLTYEQYF
TRBJ2-1 15 TRBV4-1 CASSPRLAGKDEQFF
TRBJ2-1 14 TRBV18 CASSPERTGNEQFF
TRBJ1-2 15 TRBV6-5 CASSYLTGTGGGYTF